The entry below gives a single T cell receptor (beta chain) sequence along with its context. Its specificity is not known. Germline assignment: CDR1 MNHNS and CDR2 SASEGT. The CDR3 extends over 15 amino acids. The V end lost 6 bases, the J end lost 4 bases, and 13 bases lay between the germline ends. This entry is derived from a study of T cells in Graves' hyperthyroidism and ophthalmopathy. Whole-study context: The initial diagnosis was the point when peripheral blood was collected, ahead of any treatment. Study-level results: A model of 13 V-J pairs discriminated ophthalmopathy from stable hyperthyroidism. Blood shared most expanded thyroid clonotypes above 0.001.

Lactation, pregnancy, other autoimmune disease or uncontrolled infection excluded patients. There were TCR beta CDR3 regions amplified from RNA transcripts. In the first-round RT-PCR of the TCR CDR3, the HTBI primer set was used. TCRdb re-derived calls from the multiplex PCR reads in MiXCR, one entry per CDR3 protein. The sample carries around 35,000 distinct CDR3 sequences, 52% recorded once. The sequence was collected from a woman between 40 and 50 years old with Graves' ophthalmopathy. Material: blood. This sequence joins TRBV6-1 and TRBJ2-6; D possibly corresponds to TRBD1 (6 bases). For the CDR3, the DNA is TGTGCCAGCAGAACAGGGATGGAAGGGGCCAACGTCCTGACTTTC. As protein: CASRTGMEGANVLTF.